This T cell receptor beta chain derives from a study of response to subunit inactivated influenza vaccine. This clonotype has only a few counts. V lost 5 bases to trimming and J lost 4 bases, with 27 bases between them. The V gene's germline CDR1 is SGHVS and CDR2 FNYEAQ. The CDR3 loop spans 20 amino acids. A single record per CDR3 protein comes from TCRdb applying MiXCR to the RT-PCR reads. The data hold 450,000 to 700,000 distinct CDR3 sequences, with 12% to 15% observed a single time. The sequence was collected from a man aged 50 or older who received an inactivated influenza vaccine. The sample in question was PBMCs from blood, obtained 12 days after vaccination. The gene calls are TRBV7-6 and TRBJ1-6; D is ambiguous. CDR3 amino acids: CASSPRGGPLSRIYNSPLHF. For the CDR3, the DNA is TGTGCCAGCAGCCCGCGGGGTGGACCCCTCTCCAGAATTTATAATTCACCCCTCCACTTT.